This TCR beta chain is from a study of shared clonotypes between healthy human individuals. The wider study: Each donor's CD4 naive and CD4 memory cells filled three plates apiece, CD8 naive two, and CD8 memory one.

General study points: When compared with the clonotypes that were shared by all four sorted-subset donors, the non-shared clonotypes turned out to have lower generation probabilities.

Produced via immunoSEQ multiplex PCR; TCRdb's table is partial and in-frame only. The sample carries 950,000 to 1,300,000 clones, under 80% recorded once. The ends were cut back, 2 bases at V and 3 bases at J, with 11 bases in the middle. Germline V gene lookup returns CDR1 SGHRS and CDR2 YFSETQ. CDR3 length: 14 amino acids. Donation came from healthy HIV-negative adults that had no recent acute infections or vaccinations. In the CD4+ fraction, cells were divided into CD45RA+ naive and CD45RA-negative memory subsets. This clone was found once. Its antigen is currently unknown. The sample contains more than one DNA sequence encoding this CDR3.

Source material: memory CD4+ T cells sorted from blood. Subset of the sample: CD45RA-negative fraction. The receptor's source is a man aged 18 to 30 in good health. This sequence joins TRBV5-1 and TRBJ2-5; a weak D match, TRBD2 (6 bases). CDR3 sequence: CASSFGTGKETQYF. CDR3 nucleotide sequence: TGCGCCAGCAGCTTCGGGACTGGTAAAGAGACCCAGTACTTC. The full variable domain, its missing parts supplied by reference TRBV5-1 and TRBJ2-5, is KAGVTQTPRYLIKTRGQQVTLSCSPISGHRSVSWYQQTPGQGLQFLFEYFSETQRNKGNFPGRFSGRQFSNSRSEMNVSTLELGDSALYLCASSFGTGKETQYFGPGTRLLVL.